The 12 T cell receptor beta chains presented below share a single source sample, sequenced in a study of blood T cell repertoires in COVID-19. This table comes from immunoSEQ multiplex PCR, and its TCRdb copy is limited to in-frame clones, with some not included. This table has a few hundred thousand clones, 75% to 90% appearing once. Material for sequencing was PBMCs or T cells enriched from blood (not recorded which). Receptors originate from a man aged 25-40 years who had recovered from COVID-19.

This clone was detected once. The V call is TRBV5-1, the J call TRBJ1-1; 8 bases map to TRBD1. Germline V lookup: CDR1 SGHRS, CDR2 YFSETQ. Trimming took 4 bases from V and 1 from J; bases not matched to a gene: 3. CDR3 size: 14 residues. The CDR3 nucleotides are TGCGCCAGCAGCCCAGACAGGGGGAACACTGAAGCTTTCTTT. As protein: CASSPDRGNTEAFF. Variable domain in full (rest from reference TRBV5-1 and TRBJ1-1): KAGVTQTPRYLIKTRGQQVTLSCSPISGHRSVSWYQQTPGQGLQFLFEYFSETQRNKGNFPGRFSGRQFSNSRSEMNVSTLELGDSALYLCASSPDRGNTEAFFGQGTRLTVV.

This rearrangement joins TRBV20-1 to TRBJ2-1, with D uncertain. The germline V and J ends were trimmed by 1 base and 10 bases, with 8 bases remaining between them. This CDR3 has 11 residues. CDR1 and CDR2 (germline): DFQATT, SNEGSKA (reference sequence). The CDR3, as DNA: TGCAGTGCTAGAGGTTCGCGGGAGCAGTTCTTC. Its protein is CSARGSREQFF.

This sequence joins TRBV5-1 and TRBJ2-5; TRBD2 aligns across 7 bases. This CDR3 contains 16 residues. Trimming at V came to 4 bases and at J to 3 bases, leaving 12 bases not matched to a gene. Germline V CDR1 and CDR2: SGHRS, YFSETQ. The CDR3 protein is CASSRSLLASKETQYF. The CDR3 DNA sequence: TGCGCCAGCAGCCGCTCACTACTAGCGTCGAAAGAGACCCAGTACTTC.

The rearrangement links TRBV11-1 to TRBJ1-2; D might be TRBD1 (6 bases). There are 13 residues in the CDR3. V lost 3 bases to trimming and J lost 6 bases, with 11 bases between them. The germline gives CDR1 SGHAT, CDR2 FQDESV (reference sequence). Here the CDR3 reads CASSFQGIDGYTF. CDR3 bases: TGTGCCAGCAGCTTTCAGGGGATCGATGGCTACACCTTC.

The CDR3 DNA is TGTGCCAGCAGCGTTCAGCGGGGGGGCTTGGTGGGTACGCAGTATTTT. Its translation: CASSVQRGGLVGTQYF. V and J are TRBV14 and TRBJ2-3, with 10 positions matching TRBD2. The CDR3 length is 16 residues. Germline V gene data show CDR1 as SGHDN and CDR2 as FVKESK. Trimming took 5 bases from V and 8 from J; bases not matched to a gene: 13.

The chain recombines TRBV15 with TRBJ1-4, with TRBD1 matching 8 bases. The CDR3 has 15 residues. The J segment lost 7 bases and the V segment lost 3 bases, leaving 7 bases of the junction unmatched. The germline V gene has CDR1 LNHNV and CDR2 YYDKDF (reference sequence). The CDR3 coding sequence is TGTGCCACCAGCAGGGAACAGGGGGTGGGTGAAAAACTGTTTTTT. Its translation: CATSREQGVGEKLFF.

This clone has just one count. The rearrangement uses TRBV9 and TRBJ2-5; D not certain. V was trimmed by 4 bases and J by 5 bases, leaving 15 bases between them. CDR1 and CDR2 from the germline V gene are SGDLS and YYNGEE. CDR3 length equals 14 residues. The CDR3 is CASSPRLAWETQYF. The CDR3 coding sequence is TGTGCCAGCAGCCCCCGTTTAGCTTGGGAGACCCAGTACTTC.

This rearrangement joins TRBV6-1 to TRBJ1-5; 7 bases line up with TRBD1. The junction had 10 bases not matched to a gene; V was cut back by 4 bases and J by 4 bases. Germline V lookup: CDR1 MNHNS, CDR2 SASEGT. The CDR3 runs 16 residues. The CDR3 is CASSGRQGSGNQPQHF. The CDR3 coding sequence is TGTGCCAGCAGTGGTAGACAGGGAAGTGGGAATCAGCCCCAGCATTTT.

The J gene is TRBJ1-4, the V gene TRBV27; D ambiguous. Per the germline V gene, CDR1 is MNHEY and CDR2 is SMNVEV (reference sequence). Trimming removed 4 bases at V and 12 bases at J, with 18 bases between. The CDR3 sequence is 14 residues long. Here the CDR3 DNA reads TGTGCCAGCAGTTCGGTGGCAGCCCGCCGGGAACTGTTTTTT. It encodes CASSSVAARRELFF. Variable domain in full (rest from reference TRBV27 and TRBJ1-4): EAQVTQNPRYLITVTGKKLTVTCSQNMNHEYMSWYRQDPGLGLRQIYYSMNVEVTDKGDVPEGYKVSRKEKRNFPLILESPSPNQTSLYFCASSSVAARRELFFGSGTQLSVL.

The V and J genes are TRBV27 and TRBJ2-2; tentatively, D is TRBD2 (5 bases). Trimming shortened V by 3 bases and J by 1 base, and 6 bases separated the two germline ends. This CDR3 is 14 amino acids long. The germline V gene has CDR1 MNHEY and CDR2 SMNVEV (reference sequence). The CDR3 region is CASSFEGNTGELFF. As DNA, the CDR3 is TGTGCCAGCAGTTTTGAGGGGAACACCGGGGAGCTGTTTTTT.

The chain recombines TRBV5-5 with TRBJ1-6, with a weak D call TRBD1 (6 bases). Trimming stripped 4 bases from V and 7 bases from J, with 12 bases between. The CDR3 extends over 14 amino acids. Germline CDR1 is SGHKS and CDR2 is YYEKEE (reference sequence). The CDR3 spells CASSATGWNSPLHF. The CDR3 region has the DNA TGTGCCAGCAGCGCTACAGGGTGGAATTCACCCCTCCACTTT.

In this sample, this clone turned up once. The chain joins TRBV19 to TRBJ2-1; 12 nucleotides match TRBD1. V was clipped by 4 bases and J by 8 bases; unmatched bases: 6. The germline V gene encodes CDR1 LNHDA and CDR2 SQIVND (reference sequence). The length of the CDR3 is 15 residues. The CDR3 nucleotides read TGTGCCAGTAGTAAGAGGGACAGGGGGCGGGATGAGCAGTTCTTC. As protein: CASSKRDRGRDEQFF. The complete variable domain, with remaining parts taken from reference TRBV19 and TRBJ2-1, reads DGGITQSPKYLFRKEGQNVTLSCEQNLNHDAMYWYRQDPGQGLRLIYYSQIVNDFQKGDIAEGYSVSREKKESFPLTVTSAQKNPTAFYLCASSKRDRGRDEQFFGPGTRLTVL.